The rows below give T cell receptor beta chains drawn from one sample of a study of OX40 agonist ivuxolimab in advanced cancers. Data came from immunoSEQ multiplex PCR; TCRdb stores just in-frame clones and leaves some out. The sample lists fewer than 45,000 clones; approximately 88% were seen once. The sample was CD4+ or CD8+ T cells sorted from blood, taken in a trial of the OX40 agonist ivuxolimab. These receptors were taken from an adult with an advanced solid tumor such as melanoma, head and neck, liver or kidney cancer. The CDR3 runs from the conserved cysteine through the conserved F or W. The D gene is left open where the match is weak. Part of the rows lack a size; the others show once, few, many or a class for expanded clones.

CDR3: CASSPSYEQYF
DNA: TGTGCCAGCAGCCCCTCCTACGAGCAGTACTTC
D: -
length: 11
V: TRBV7-8
size: -
J: TRBJ2-7

CDR3: CASSPLIPLDRENTGELFF
DNA: TGTGCCAGCTCACCACTGATCCCGTTGGACAGGGAGAACACCGGGGAGCTGTTTTTT
D: TRBD1
length: 19
V: TRBV18
size: -
J: TRBJ2-2

CDR3: CASKTSGAYNEQFF
DNA: TGTGCCAGTAAGACTAGCGGGGCTTACAATGAGCAGTTCTTC
D: TRBD2
length: 14
V: TRBV6-5
size: -
J: TRBJ2-1

CDR3: CASSEFGGTGRGNEQFF
DNA: TGTGCCAGCAGTGAATTTGGCGGGACAGGGAGGGGCAATGAGCAGTTCTTC
D: TRBD1
length: 17
V: TRBV25-1
size: -
J: TRBJ2-1

CDR3: CASIGNRGQQYF
DNA: TGTGCCAGCATCGGAAACAGGGGGCAGCAGTACTTC
D: TRBD1
length: 12
V: TRBV27
size: -
J: TRBJ2-7

CDR3: CASSVQAAQVGEQYF
DNA: TGTGCCAGCAGTGTACAGGCGGCCCAGGTGGGGGAGCAGTACTTC
D: -
length: 15
V: TRBV6-1
size: -
J: TRBJ2-7

CDR3: CASTGTGNNSPLHF
DNA: TGTGCCAGTACCGGGACAGGGAATAATTCACCCCTCCACTTT
D: TRBD1
length: 14
V: TRBV19
size: few
J: TRBJ1-6

CDR3: CASSPTSGTDTQYF
DNA: TGTGCCAGCAGTCCGACTAGCGGCACAGATACGCAGTATTTT
D: TRBD2
length: 14
V: TRBV6-5
size: -
J: TRBJ2-3

CDR3: CASRGGGSPATNEKLFF
DNA: TGCGCCAGCAGAGGAGGGGGATCACCGGCAACTAATGAAAAACTGTTTTTT
D: -
length: 17
V: TRBV5-1
size: -
J: TRBJ1-4

CDR3: CAWRGPSARELFF
DNA: TGTGCCTGGAGGGGGCCCTCGGCGCGCGAGCTGTTTTTT
D: -
length: 13
V: TRBV30
size: -
J: TRBJ2-2

CDR3: CASSFGTGAGELFF
DNA: TGTGCCAGCAGCTTCGGGACAGGGGCCGGGGAGCTGTTTTTT
D: TRBD1
length: 14
V: TRBV13
size: -
J: TRBJ2-2

CDR3: CASSDSGNTYNEQFF
DNA: TGTGCCAGCAGCGACTCCGGGAACACCTACAATGAGCAGTTCTTC
D: -
length: 15
V: TRBV7-3
size: -
J: TRBJ2-1

CDR3: CASSEWGADYGYTF
DNA: TGTGCCAGCAGTGAATGGGGGGCGGACTATGGCTACACCTTC
D: -
length: 14
V: TRBV25-1
size: -
J: TRBJ1-2

CDR3: CASGGPGQRKTNTEAFF
DNA: TGTGCCAGCGGGGGTCCGGGACAGAGAAAAACGAACACTGAAGCTTTCTTT
D: -
length: 17
V: TRBV21-1
size: -
J: TRBJ1-1

CDR3: CASGLGGASATDTQYF
DNA: TGTGCTAGTGGTTTGGGGGGAGCTAGCGCCACAGATACGCAGTATTTT
D: -
length: 16
V: TRBV12-5
size: once
J: TRBJ2-3

CDR3: CASGGQVTYEQYF
DNA: TGTGCCAGCGGAGGACAGGTTACCTACGAGCAGTACTTC
D: TRBD1
length: 13
V: TRBV4-2
size: -
J: TRBJ2-7

CDR3: CAWIWLKGRNTEAFF
DNA: TGTGCCTGGATCTGGTTAAAGGGACGGAACACTGAAGCTTTCTTT
D: -
length: 15
V: TRBV30
size: few
J: TRBJ1-1

CDR3: CAISESLGQGAYGYTF
DNA: TGTGCCATCAGTGAGTCGTTGGGACAGGGGGCCTATGGCTACACCTTC
D: TRBD1
length: 16
V: TRBV10-3
size: -
J: TRBJ1-2

CDR3: CASSFKVGSEAFF
DNA: TGTGCCAGCAGCTTTAAGGTGGGGTCCGAAGCTTTCTTT
D: -
length: 13
V: TRBV7-7
size: -
J: TRBJ1-1

CDR3: CASSLGGGPYEQYF
DNA: TGTGCCAGCAGCTTGGGTGGGGGCCCCTACGAGCAGTACTTC
D: -
length: 14
V: TRBV5-6
size: -
J: TRBJ2-7

CDR3: CASSHTGGTDTQYF
DNA: TGCGCCAGCAGCCACACAGGGGGCACAGATACGCAGTATTTT
D: TRBD1
length: 14
V: TRBV5-1
size: once
J: TRBJ2-3

CDR3: CASSVVGGGYTF
DNA: TGTGCCAGCAGTGTCGTTGGGGGTGGCTACACCTTC
D: -
length: 12
V: TRBV25-1
size: -
J: TRBJ1-2

CDR3: CASSQDLQGRNYGYTF
DNA: TGTGCCAGCAGCCAAGATCTCCAGGGGCGGAACTATGGCTACACCTTC
D: -
length: 16
V: TRBV14
size: -
J: TRBJ1-2

CDR3: CASSFRVEDQPQHF
DNA: TGTGCCAGCAGCTTCAGGGTAGAGGATCAGCCCCAGCATTTT
D: -
length: 14
V: TRBV5-5
size: -
J: TRBJ1-5

CDR3: CASGVWANVLTF
DNA: TGTGCCAGCGGTGTCTGGGCCAACGTCCTGACTTTC
D: -
length: 12
V: TRBV27
size: -
J: TRBJ2-6

CDR3: CASRGGGSIGQYF
DNA: TGTGCAAGTCGCGGTGGGGGCTCCATAGGGCAGTACTTC
D: -
length: 13
V: TRBV12-2
size: few
J: TRBJ2-7

CDR3: CASSGVKQGTGYEQYF
DNA: TGTGCCAGCAGTGGGGTCAAGCAGGGGACAGGCTACGAGCAGTACTTC
D: TRBD1
length: 16
V: TRBV6-1
size: few
J: TRBJ2-7

CDR3: CASSGDEGSNQPQHF
DNA: TGTGCCAGCAGTGGTGATGAGGGGAGCAATCAGCCCCAGCATTTT
D: -
length: 15
V: TRBV6-1
size: -
J: TRBJ1-5

CDR3: CASSSASGQGAGAFF
DNA: TGTGCCAGCAGCTCCGCCTCCGGACAGGGGGCTGGCGCTTTCTTT
D: TRBD1
length: 15
V: TRBV27
size: -
J: TRBJ1-1

CDR3: CASSPSASGSSYNEQFF
DNA: TGTGCCAGCAGTCCCTCGGCTAGCGGGAGCTCCTACAATGAGCAGTTCTTC
D: TRBD2
length: 17
V: TRBV27
size: -
J: TRBJ2-1

CDR3: CANRDRGRHEQFF
DNA: TGTGCCAACCGGGACAGGGGGCGCCATGAGCAGTTCTTC
D: TRBD1
length: 13
V: TRBV2
size: -
J: TRBJ2-1

CDR3: CASSHRQGVSSGNTIYF
DNA: TGTGCCAGCAGCCATCGACAGGGGGTGAGCTCTGGAAACACCATATATTTT
D: TRBD1
length: 17
V: TRBV14
size: -
J: TRBJ1-3

CDR3: CASSLRGQVEKLFF
DNA: TGTGCCAGCAGTTTGAGGGGGCAAGTTGAAAAACTGTTTTTT
D: TRBD1
length: 14
V: TRBV27
size: -
J: TRBJ1-4

CDR3: CASSLAPLSGWRLNTGELFF
DNA: TGTGCCAGCAGCTTAGCCCCCCTTAGCGGGTGGCGACTAAACACCGGGGAGCTGTTTTTT
D: TRBD2
length: 20
V: TRBV7-8
size: -
J: TRBJ2-2

CDR3: CASSQAVERGVHIHSYNEQFF
DNA: TGTGCCAGCAGCCAAGCGGTAGAGCGGGGGGTACATATACACTCCTACAATGAGCAGTTCTTC
D: TRBD2
length: 21
V: TRBV14
size: -
J: TRBJ2-1

CDR3: CASRVAGGYGELFF
DNA: TGTGCCAGCAGGGTAGCGGGAGGATACGGGGAGCTGTTTTTT
D: TRBD2
length: 14
V: TRBV27
size: -
J: TRBJ2-2

CDR3: CASADGSSGNTIYF
DNA: TGTGCCAGCGCCGACGGCTCCTCTGGAAACACCATATATTTT
D: -
length: 14
V: TRBV27
size: -
J: TRBJ1-3

CDR3: CASSYLLAGEQFF
DNA: TGTGCCAGCAGTTACTTACTAGCGGGTGAGCAGTTCTTC
D: TRBD2
length: 13
V: TRBV6-5
size: -
J: TRBJ2-1

CDR3: CSVEGHGNYNEQFF
DNA: TGCAGCGTTGAAGGGCATGGGAACTACAATGAGCAGTTCTTC
D: -
length: 14
V: TRBV29-1
size: -
J: TRBJ2-1

CDR3: CASRGTGENEQFF
DNA: TGTGCCAGCAGGGGAACAGGGGAAAATGAGCAGTTCTTC
D: TRBD1
length: 13
V: TRBV6-4
size: -
J: TRBJ2-1

CDR3: CASRASGNYYEQYF
DNA: TGTGCCAGCAGGGCTAGCGGGAACTACTACGAGCAGTACTTC
D: TRBD2
length: 14
V: TRBV2
size: -
J: TRBJ2-7

CDR3: CASSQRARGQGRSDTQYF
DNA: TGCGCCAGCAGCCAACGCGCCCGCGGACAGGGGAGGTCAGATACGCAGTATTTT
D: TRBD1
length: 18
V: TRBV4-1
size: once
J: TRBJ2-3

CDR3: CASSYSTGDIQYF
DNA: TGTGCCAGCAGTTACTCGACGGGAGACATTCAGTACTTC
D: -
length: 13
V: TRBV6-6
size: once
J: TRBJ2-4

CDR3: CASSFIGNTEAFF
DNA: TGTGCCAGCAGTTTTATAGGGAACACTGAAGCTTTCTTT
D: -
length: 13
V: TRBV27
size: -
J: TRBJ1-1

CDR3: CASSPRLAAQPSYEQYF
DNA: TGTGCCAGCTCCCCCCGACTTGCAGCTCAACCTTCCTACGAGCAGTACTTC
D: -
length: 17
V: TRBV18
size: once
J: TRBJ2-7

CDR3: CASAPLALNEQFF
DNA: TGTGCCAGCGCGCCCTTGGCTTTGAATGAGCAGTTCTTC
D: -
length: 13
V: TRBV6-1
size: -
J: TRBJ2-1

CDR3: CASSPGQYGYTF
DNA: TGCGCCAGCAGCCCCGGTCAATATGGCTACACCTTC
D: -
length: 12
V: TRBV5-1
size: -
J: TRBJ1-2

CDR3: CASSLGQVGSDTQYF
DNA: TGTGCCAGCAGCTTAGGCCAGGTGGGTTCAGATACGCAGTATTTT
D: -
length: 15
V: TRBV13
size: -
J: TRBJ2-3

CDR3: CASSHGLAGLRSDTQYF
DNA: TGTGCCAGCAGCCACGGACTAGCGGGGCTCCGCTCAGATACGCAGTATTTT
D: TRBD2
length: 17
V: TRBV4-2
size: -
J: TRBJ2-3

CDR3: CASSQYTEAFF
DNA: TGTGCCAGCAGCCAATATACTGAAGCTTTCTTT
D: -
length: 11
V: TRBV14
size: few
J: TRBJ1-1

CDR3: CATSRDAAGLGVEQYF
DNA: TGTGCCACCAGCAGAGATGCAGCGGGCTTAGGAGTCGAGCAGTACTTC
D: -
length: 16
V: TRBV15
size: -
J: TRBJ2-7

CDR3: CASHPGGRYEQYF
DNA: TGCGCCAGTCACCCAGGGGGGAGGTACGAGCAGTACTTC
D: -
length: 13
V: TRBV5-1
size: once
J: TRBJ2-7

CDR3: CAYQGRGEQYF
DNA: TGTGCCTATCAAGGGCGAGGCGAGCAGTACTTC
D: -
length: 11
V: TRBV30
size: -
J: TRBJ2-7

CDR3: CASSEKGGRGGPYEQYF
DNA: TGTGCCAGCAGCGAGAAAGGGGGTCGCGGGGGGCCCTACGAGCAGTACTTC
D: TRBD2
length: 17
V: TRBV7-2
size: few
J: TRBJ2-7

CDR3: CASSPGLNNEQFF
DNA: TGTGCCAGCAGCCCCGGACTGAACAATGAGCAGTTCTTC
D: -
length: 13
V: TRBV7-3
size: -
J: TRBJ2-1

CDR3: CASSRRPGTVTGELFF
DNA: TGCGCCAGCAGCCGTCGACCCGGGACAGTGACCGGGGAGCTGTTTTTT
D: TRBD1
length: 16
V: TRBV23-1
size: -
J: TRBJ2-2

CDR3: CASSQAVRDWDGYTF
DNA: TGCGCCAGCAGCCAGGCAGTGAGGGACTGGGATGGCTACACCTTC
D: -
length: 15
V: TRBV4-1
size: once
J: TRBJ1-2